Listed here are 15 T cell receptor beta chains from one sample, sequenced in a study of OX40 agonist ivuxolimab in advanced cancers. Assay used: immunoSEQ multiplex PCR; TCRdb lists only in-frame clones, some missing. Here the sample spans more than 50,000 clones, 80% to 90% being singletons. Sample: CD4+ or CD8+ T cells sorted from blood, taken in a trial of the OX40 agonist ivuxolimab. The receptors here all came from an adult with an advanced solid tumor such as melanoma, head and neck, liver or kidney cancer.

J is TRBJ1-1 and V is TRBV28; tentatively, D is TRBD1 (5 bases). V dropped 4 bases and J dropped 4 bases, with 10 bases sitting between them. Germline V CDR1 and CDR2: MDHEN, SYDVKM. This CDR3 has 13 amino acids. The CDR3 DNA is TGTGCCAGCAGTTATGGGGGGAGCACTGAAGCTTTCTTT. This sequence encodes CASSYGGSTEAFF.

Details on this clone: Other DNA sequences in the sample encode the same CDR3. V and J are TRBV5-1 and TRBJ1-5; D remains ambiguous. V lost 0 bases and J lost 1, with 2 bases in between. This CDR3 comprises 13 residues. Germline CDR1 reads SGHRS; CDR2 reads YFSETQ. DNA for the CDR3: TGCGCCAGCAGCTTGGACAGCAATCAGCCCCAGCATTTT. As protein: CASSLDSNQPQHF.

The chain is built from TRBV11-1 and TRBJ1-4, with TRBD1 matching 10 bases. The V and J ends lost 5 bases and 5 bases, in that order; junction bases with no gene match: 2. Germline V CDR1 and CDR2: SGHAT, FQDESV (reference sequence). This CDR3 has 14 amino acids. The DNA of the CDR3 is TGTGCCAGCAGCCCGGGACAGGGGAATGAAAAACTGTTTTTT. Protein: CASSPGQGNEKLFF.

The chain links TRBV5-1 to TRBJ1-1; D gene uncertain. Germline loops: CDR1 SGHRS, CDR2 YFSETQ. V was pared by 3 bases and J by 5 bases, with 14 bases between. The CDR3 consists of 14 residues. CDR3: CASSSTGSGTEAFF. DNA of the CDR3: TGCGCCAGCAGCTCCACGGGGAGTGGGACTGAAGCTTTCTTT. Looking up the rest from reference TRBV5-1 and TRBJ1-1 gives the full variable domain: KAGVTQTPRYLIKTRGQQVTLSCSPISGHRSVSWYQQTPGQGLQFLFEYFSETQRNKGNFPGRFSGRQFSNSRSEMNVSTLELGDSALYLCASSSTGSGTEAFFGQGTRLTVV.

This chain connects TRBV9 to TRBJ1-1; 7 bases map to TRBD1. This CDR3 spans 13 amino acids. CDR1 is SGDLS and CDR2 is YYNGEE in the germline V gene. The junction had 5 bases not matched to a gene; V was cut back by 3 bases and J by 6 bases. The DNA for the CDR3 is TGTGCCAGCAGCGACTACAGGGGTTCTGAAGCTTTCTTT. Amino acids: CASSDYRGSEAFF.

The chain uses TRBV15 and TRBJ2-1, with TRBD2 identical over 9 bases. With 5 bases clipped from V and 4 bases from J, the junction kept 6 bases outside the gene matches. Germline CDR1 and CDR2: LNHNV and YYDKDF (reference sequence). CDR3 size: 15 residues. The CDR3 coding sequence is TGTGCCACCAGCCGAACTAGCGGGCCTTACAATGAGCAGTTCTTC. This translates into CATSRTSGPYNEQFF. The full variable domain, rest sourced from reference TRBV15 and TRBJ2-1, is DAMVIQNPRYQVTQFGKPVTLSCSQTLNHNVMYWYQQKSSQAPKLLFHYYDKDFNNEADTPDNFQSRRPNTSFCFLDIRSPGLGDTAMYLCATSRTSGPYNEQFFGPGTRLTVL.

The DNA of the CDR3 is TGTGCCAGTAGTACCCGGGGACAGCTTTCGAACACTGAAGCTTTCTTT. It translates to CASSTRGQLSNTEAFF. The V gene is TRBV19, the J gene TRBJ1-1; 7 bases match TRBD1. V was clipped by 4 bases and J by 1 base; unmatched bases: 9. The germline V gene has CDR1 LNHDA and CDR2 SQIVND (reference sequence). The CDR3 length is 16 residues.

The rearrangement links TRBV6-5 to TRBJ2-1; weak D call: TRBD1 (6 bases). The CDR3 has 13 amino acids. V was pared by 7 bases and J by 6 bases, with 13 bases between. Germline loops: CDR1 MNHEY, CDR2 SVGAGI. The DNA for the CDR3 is TGTGCCAGCAAGAAGTTGGGGGCCAATGAGCAGTTCTTC. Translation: CASKKLGANEQFF.

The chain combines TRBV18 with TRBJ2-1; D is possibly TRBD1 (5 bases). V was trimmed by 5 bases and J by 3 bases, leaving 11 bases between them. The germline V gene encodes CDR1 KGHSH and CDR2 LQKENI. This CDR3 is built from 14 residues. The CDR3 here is CASSSPRDYNEQFF. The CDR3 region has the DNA TGTGCCAGCTCATCTCCCAGGGACTACAATGAGCAGTTCTTC.

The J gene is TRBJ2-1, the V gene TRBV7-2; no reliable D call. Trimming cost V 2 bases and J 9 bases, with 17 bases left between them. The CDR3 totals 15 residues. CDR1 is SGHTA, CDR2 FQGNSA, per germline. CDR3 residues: CASSLIIPTIGEQFF. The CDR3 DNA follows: TGTGCCAGCAGCTTAATAATCCCTACCATTGGTGAGCAGTTCTTC.

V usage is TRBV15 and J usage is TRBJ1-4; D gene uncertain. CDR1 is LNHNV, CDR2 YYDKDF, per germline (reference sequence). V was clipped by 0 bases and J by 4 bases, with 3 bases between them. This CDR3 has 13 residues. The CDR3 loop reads CATSRDHNEKLFF. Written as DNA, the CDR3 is TGTGCCACCAGCAGAGATCATAATGAAAAACTGTTTTTT. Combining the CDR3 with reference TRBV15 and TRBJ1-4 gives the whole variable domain DAMVIQNPRYQVTQFGKPVTLSCSQTLNHNVMYWYQQKSSQAPKLLFHYYDKDFNNEADTPDNFQSRRPNTSFCFLDIRSPGLGDTAMYLCATSRDHNEKLFFGSGTQLSVL.

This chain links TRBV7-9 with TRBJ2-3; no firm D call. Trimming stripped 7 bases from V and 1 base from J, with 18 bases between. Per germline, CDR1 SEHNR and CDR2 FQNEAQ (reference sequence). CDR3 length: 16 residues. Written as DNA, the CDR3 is TGTGCCAGCAACCTTGGGTCCCTTACGGGCACAGATACGCAGTATTTT. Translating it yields CASNLGSLTGTDTQYF.

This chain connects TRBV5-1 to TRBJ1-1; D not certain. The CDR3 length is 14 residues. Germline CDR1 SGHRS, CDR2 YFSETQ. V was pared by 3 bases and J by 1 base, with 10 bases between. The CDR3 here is CASSSRTGNTEAFF. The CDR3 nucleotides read TGCGCCAGCAGCTCCCGGACGGGGAACACTGAAGCTTTCTTT.

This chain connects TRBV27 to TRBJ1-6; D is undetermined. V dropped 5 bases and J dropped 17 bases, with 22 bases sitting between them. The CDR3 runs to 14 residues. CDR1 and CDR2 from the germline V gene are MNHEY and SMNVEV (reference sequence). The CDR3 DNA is TGTGCCAGCAGTGGGCGGTCGCAGCTCGCCCAGATCCACTTT. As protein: CASSGRSQLAQIHF.

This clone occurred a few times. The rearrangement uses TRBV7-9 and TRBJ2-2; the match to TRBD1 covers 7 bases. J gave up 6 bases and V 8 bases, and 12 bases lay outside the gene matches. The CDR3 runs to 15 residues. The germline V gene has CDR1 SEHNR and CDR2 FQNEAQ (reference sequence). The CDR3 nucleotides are TGTGCCAGCCTATCGACAGGGTTTCGCTCCGGGGAGCTGTTTTTT. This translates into CASLSTGFRSGELFF.